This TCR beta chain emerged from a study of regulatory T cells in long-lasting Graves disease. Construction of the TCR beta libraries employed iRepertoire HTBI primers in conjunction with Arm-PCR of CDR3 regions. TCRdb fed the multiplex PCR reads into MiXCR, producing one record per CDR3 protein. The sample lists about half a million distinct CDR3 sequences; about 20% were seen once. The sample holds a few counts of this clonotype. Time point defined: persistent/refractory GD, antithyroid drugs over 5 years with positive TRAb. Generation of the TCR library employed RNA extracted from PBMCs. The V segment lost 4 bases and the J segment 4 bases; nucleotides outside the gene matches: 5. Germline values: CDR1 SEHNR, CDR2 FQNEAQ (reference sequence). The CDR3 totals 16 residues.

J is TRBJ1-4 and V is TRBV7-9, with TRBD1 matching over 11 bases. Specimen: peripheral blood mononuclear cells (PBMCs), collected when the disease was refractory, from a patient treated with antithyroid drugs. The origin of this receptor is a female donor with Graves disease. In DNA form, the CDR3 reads TGTGCCAGCAGCTCGCCGGGGACAGGGGGTAATGAAAAACTGTTTTTT. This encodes CASSSPGTGGNEKLFF.